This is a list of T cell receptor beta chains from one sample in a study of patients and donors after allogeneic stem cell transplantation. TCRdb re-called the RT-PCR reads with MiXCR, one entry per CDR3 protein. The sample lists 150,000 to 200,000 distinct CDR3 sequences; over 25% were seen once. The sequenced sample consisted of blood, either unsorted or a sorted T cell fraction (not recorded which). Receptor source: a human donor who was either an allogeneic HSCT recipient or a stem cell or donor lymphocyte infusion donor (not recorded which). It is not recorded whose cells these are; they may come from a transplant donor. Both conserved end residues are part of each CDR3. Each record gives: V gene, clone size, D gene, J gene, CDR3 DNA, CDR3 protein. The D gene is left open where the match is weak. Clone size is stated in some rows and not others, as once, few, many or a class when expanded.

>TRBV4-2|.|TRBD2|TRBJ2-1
TGTGCCAGCAGCCAAGATCACCTAGCGGGAGCCGATGAGCAGTTCTTC
CASSQDHLAGADEQFF
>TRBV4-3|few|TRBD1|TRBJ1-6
TGCGCCAGCAGCCAAGCCGGGACAGGGGGCCTTTCACCCCTCCACTTT
CASSQAGTGGLSPLHF
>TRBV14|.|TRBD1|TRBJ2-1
TGTGCCAGCAGCCTAAAAACAGGGGTGGGTCATGAGCAGTTCTTC
CASSLKTGVGHEQFF
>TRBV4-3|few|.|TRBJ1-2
TGCGCCAGCAGCCAAGAAAACAGGGCCTTTTATGGCTACACCTTC
CASSQENRAFYGYTF
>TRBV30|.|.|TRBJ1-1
TGTGCCTGGGACATGGTGCCGAACACTGAAGCTTTCTTT
CAWDMVPNTEAFF
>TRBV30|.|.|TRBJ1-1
TGTGCCTGGAGTGTCGCGAACACTGAAGCTTTCTTT
CAWSVANTEAFF
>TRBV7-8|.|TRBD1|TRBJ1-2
TGTGCCAGCAGCTCATTCGACAGGGGCTATGGCTACACCTTC
CASSSFDRGYGYTF
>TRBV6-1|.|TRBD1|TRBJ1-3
TGTGCCAGCATGACGACAGGGACCAGGAACACCATATATTTT
CASMTTGTRNTIYF
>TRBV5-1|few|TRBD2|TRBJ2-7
TGCGCCAGCAGATCGTCTAGCGGGGGTCGCTACGAGCAGTACTTC
CASRSSSGGRYEQYF
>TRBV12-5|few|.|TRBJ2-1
TGTGCTAGTGGTTTGGTACTTGGAAACTCGGATGAGCAGTTCTTC
CASGLVLGNSDEQFF
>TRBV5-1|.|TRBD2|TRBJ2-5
TGCGCCAGCGGAACTAGCGGGGGAGAAACCCAGTACTTC
CASGTSGGETQYF
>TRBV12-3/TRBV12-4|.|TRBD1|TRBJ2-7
TGTGCCAGCAGAAGAGGGACAGGGGGCGTTTACTACGAGCAGTACTTC
CASRRGTGGVYYEQYF
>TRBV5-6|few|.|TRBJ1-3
TGTGCCAGCAGCGGGGGCGGCCCACTCTCTGGAAACACCATATATTTT
CASSGGGPLSGNTIYF
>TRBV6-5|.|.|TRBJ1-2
TGTGCCAGCAGTTACTCCACGGGAGCTAACTATGGCTACACCTTC
CASSYSTGANYGYTF
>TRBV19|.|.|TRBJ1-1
TGTGCCAGTAGTGGGAGCTACCGTGAAGCTTTCTTT
CASSGSYREAFF
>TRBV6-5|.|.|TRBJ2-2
TGTGCCAGCAGAAGACCGGACAGCCTCGAGCTGTTTTTT
CASRRPDSLELFF
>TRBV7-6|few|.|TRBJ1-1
TGTGCCAGCTCCTTAATTCGGGGGAACACTGAAGCTTTCTTT
CASSLIRGNTEAFF
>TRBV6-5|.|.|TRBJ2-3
TGTGCCAGCAGCTCGACGTGGGATACGCAGTATTTT
CASSSTWDTQYF
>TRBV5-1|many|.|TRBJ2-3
TGCGCCAGCAGCTTGGGCGACAGAAGCACAGATACGCAGTATTTT
CASSLGDRSTDTQYF
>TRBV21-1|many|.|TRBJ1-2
TGTGCCGGCGATTACAACGGTGGCTACACCTTC
CAGDYNGGYTF
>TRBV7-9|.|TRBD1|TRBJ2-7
TGTGCCAGCAGCCTCGCCGGGACAGGGACCTACGAGCAGTACTTC
CASSLAGTGTYEQYF
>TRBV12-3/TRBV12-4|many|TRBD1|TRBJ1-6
TGTGCCAGCAGTTCGGGACAGGGAGGTTCACCCCTCCACTTT
CASSSGQGGSPLHF
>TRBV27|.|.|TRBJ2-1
TGTGCCAGCAGTACACACCTAGTTATGGAGCAGTTCTTC
CASSTHLVMEQFF
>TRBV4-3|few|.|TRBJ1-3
TGCGCCAGCAGCCAAGGGCACGCTGGAAACACCATATATTTT
CASSQGHAGNTIYF
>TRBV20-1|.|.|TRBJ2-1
TGCAGTGCTGGGGTAATTGCCTACAATGAGCAGTTCTTC
CSAGVIAYNEQFF
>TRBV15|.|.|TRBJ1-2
TGTGCCACCAGCAGAGATTCCCGGGATGGCTACACCTTC
CATSRDSRDGYTF